This T cell receptor (beta chain) was observed in a study of human thymus T cells. Clones were read by immunoSEQ multiplex PCR, and TCRdb kept only the in-frame ones, dropping some. The table has fewer than 55,000 clones, about 94% seen once. No fixed cell number was used; all available blood leukocytes supplied DNA. Trimming took 3 bases from V and 11 from J, leaving 11 bases between them. Germline V CDR1 and CDR2: DFQATT, SNEGSKA (reference sequence). The CDR3 loop spans 11 amino acids. The origin of this receptor is a boy less than two years old with a congenital heart defect but otherwise immunologically healthy. The chain uses TRBV20-1 and TRBJ1-5; D gene unclear. Source material: blood. CDR3 DNA sequence: TGCAGTGCTAGTAATCGTGTGACCCAGCATTTT. Its translation is CSASNRVTQHF.